The clone carrying this TCR beta chain was observed many times. Antigen specificity is unknown. The entry originates in a study of T cell repertoires in cytomegalovirus infection. Study as a whole: Matching HLA type and CMV infection were both indicated by public TCR beta signatures.

CDR1 and CDR2 from the germline V gene are SGHTA and FQGNSA. V was cut by 3 bases and J by 6 bases, with 14 bases left in between. This CDR3 spans 14 amino acids. Study conclusions and caveats: HLA-C-restricted CMV-specific TCR beta clonotypes were dominant in the ex vivo response.

TCRdb reprocessed the reads with MiXCR, giving one entry per CDR3 protein. Of a few hundred thousand distinct CDR3 sequences listed, 9% to 9.5% are singletons. The chain has TRBV7-2 and TRBJ1-1; D ambiguous. This receptor was identified in a human donor in good health (CMV status not recorded). Some clones in this sample may be carry-over from other donors' samples. Sequencing input: PBMCs. CDR3 protein: CASSFLREGAEAFF. CDR3 DNA sequence: TGTGCCAGCAGCTTTCTCCGGGAAGGAGCTGAAGCTTTCTTT.